What follows are 21 T cell receptor beta chains derived from one specimen sequenced in a study of cytomegalovirus exposure and HLA in healthy donors. The PCR was carried out with 60 Vbeta primers and 13 Jbeta primers. Clones were read by immunoSEQ multiplex PCR, and TCRdb kept only the in-frame ones, dropping some. The top ten clones hold 7% of a sample with about 150,000 clones, 65% to 80% of them seen once. Sequencing was done on a sample of PBMCs. Source of these receptors: a man aged 25 to 40 in good health and CMV-seronegative.

The table lists this clone with a few counts. This sequence joins TRBV6-6 and TRBJ1-2; D may be TRBD1 (5 bases). The V and J ends lost 2 bases and 3 bases respectively, with 10 bases between them. The CDR3 is made up of 14 amino acids. Germline CDR1 is MNHNY and CDR2 is SVGAGI (reference sequence). The CDR3 DNA sequence: TGTGCCAGCAGTTACGGGGGGGAGGACTATGGCTACACCTTC. It encodes CASSYGGEDYGYTF.

The gene calls are TRBV5-4 and TRBJ2-7, with 7 bases lining up with TRBD1. The trim removed 4 bases at V and 0 bases at J, leaving 7 bases unmatched. The CDR3 contains 15 residues. CDR1 is SGHNT and CDR2 is YYREEE in the germline V gene (reference sequence). The CDR3 loop reads CASSHGTANSYEQYF. The CDR3 DNA reads as TGTGCCAGCAGCCATGGGACAGCAAACTCCTACGAGCAGTACTTC.

This clone has more than one count but fewer than ten. The genes are TRBV14 and TRBJ1-4; the match to TRBD1 covers 7 bases. Germline CDR1 and CDR2: SGHDN and FVKESK. Trimming took 3 bases from V and 8 from J; bases not matched to a gene: 3. The CDR3 loop spans 13 amino acids. CDR3 DNA sequence: TGTGCCAGCAGCCAGCGGGACAGCGAAAAACTGTTTTTT. Translation gives CASSQRDSEKLFF.

This chain connects TRBV7-8 to TRBJ1-2; the match to TRBD1 covers 7 bases. The CDR3 is 14 residues long. The trim removed 6 bases at V and 3 bases at J, leaving 7 bases unmatched. Germline CDR1 reads SGHVS; CDR2 reads FQNEAQ. This CDR3 reads CASRRQGRDYGYTF. The CDR3, as DNA: TGTGCCAGCAGGAGACAGGGTAGGGACTATGGCTACACCTTC.

V gene TRBV2 combines with J gene TRBJ2-2, with a weak D call TRBD1 (6 bases). V lost 7 bases and J 0 bases, leaving 12 bases between the germline ends. This CDR3 contains 15 residues. Germline-derived CDR1 and CDR2 are SNHLY and FYNNEI. The CDR3: CASKVDRTNTGELFF. The CDR3 nucleotides read TGTGCCAGCAAGGTCGACAGGACGAACACCGGGGAGCTGTTTTTT.

V usage is TRBV28 and J usage is TRBJ1-2; TRBD1 might be the D (6 bases). In germline, CDR1 is MDHEN, CDR2 SYDVKM. This CDR3 contains 14 residues. V was trimmed by 9 bases and J by 4 bases, leaving 18 bases between them. The CDR3 bases are TGTGCCAGTGCCCTGGCCGGGACATTCTATGGCTACACCTTC. Protein product: CASALAGTFYGYTF.

This chain uses TRBV28 with TRBJ1-2; the D gene is possibly TRBD1 (6 bases). The CDR3 runs to 13 residues. V lost 5 bases and J 7 bases, leaving 14 bases between the germline ends. Germline V gene data show CDR1 as MDHEN and CDR2 as SYDVKM. CDR3 sequence: CASSPAGEGGYTF. The DNA for the CDR3 is TGTGCCAGCAGTCCGGCAGGGGAGGGTGGCTACACCTTC.

This chain links TRBV10-1 with TRBJ1-4; D not resolved. CDR3 length: 12 residues. Germline CDR1 reads WNHNN; CDR2 reads SYGVQD (reference sequence). V shed 5 bases and J shed 11 bases, with 12 bases lying between them. CDR3 coding DNA: TGCGCCAGCAGTCAAGGGAGTTACAAACTGTTTTTT. Encoded protein: CASSQGSYKLFF.

This clone was counted once. The rearrangement joins TRBV9 to TRBJ2-5; D gene ambiguous. The V and J ends lost 5 bases and 3 bases respectively, with 11 bases between them. The CDR3 contains 13 residues. Germline CDR1 is SGDLS and CDR2 is YYNGEE. This chain's CDR3 is CASSGGAEETQYF. CDR3 bases: TGTGCCAGCAGTGGCGGCGCGGAAGAGACCCAGTACTTC.

The rearrangement uses TRBV10-1 and TRBJ2-3; TRBD2 matches 8 bases. Germline CDR1 reads WNHNN; CDR2 reads SYGVQD (reference sequence). This CDR3 is 14 amino acids long. The V and J ends lost 5 bases and 4 bases, in that order; junction bases with no gene match: 5. CDR3 sequence: CASSPGGDPDTQYF. Here the CDR3 DNA reads TGCGCCAGCAGTCCGGGAGGGGATCCAGATACGCAGTATTTT.

This clone came up once. The chain joins TRBV6-6 to TRBJ2-6; D uncertain. V was clipped by 8 bases and J by 4 bases, with 12 bases between them. Per the germline V gene, CDR1 is MNHNY and CDR2 is SVGAGI (reference sequence). There are 14 residues in the CDR3. The CDR3 DNA is TGTGCCAGCGTACCCGGGTCCGGGGCCAACGTCCTGACTTTC. This codes for CASVPGSGANVLTF.

The chain employs TRBV7-8 and TRBJ2-2; 8 positions match TRBD2. Germline CDR1 SGHVS, CDR2 FQNEAQ. V gave up 5 bases and J gave up 10 bases; unmatched junction bases: 12. The CDR3 is made up of 15 amino acids. The CDR3 loop reads CASSPELAVRSELFF. The CDR3 nucleotides are TGTGCCAGCAGCCCAGAACTAGCGGTCCGATCGGAGCTGTTTTTT.

There are a few counts of this clone. The rearrangement links TRBV5-6 to TRBJ1-4, with a possible D match to TRBD1 (5 bases). Per the germline V gene, CDR1 is SGHDT and CDR2 is YYEEEE. The CDR3 consists of 14 residues. Trimming stripped 2 bases from V and 8 bases from J, with 13 bases between. The CDR3 DNA reads as TGTGCCAGCAGCTTTCGGGAGGGACGAGAAAAACTGTTTTTT. Amino acids: CASSFREGREKLFF.

The gene calls are TRBV28 and TRBJ2-7; 8 nucleotides agree with TRBD2. Germline lookup yields CDR1 MDHEN and CDR2 SYDVKM. V shed 5 bases, J shed 2 bases, and the junction held 5 bases outside the gene matches. This CDR3 spans 14 amino acids. Written as DNA, the CDR3 is TGTGCCAGCAGTCTGCCGGGACTAGCCTACGAGCAGTACTTC. Encoded protein: CASSLPGLAYEQYF.

J is TRBJ2-3 and V is TRBV27; 7 bases are a match to TRBD2. CDR1 and CDR2 (germline): MNHEY, SMNVEV (reference sequence). V dropped 5 bases and J dropped 6; count of bases not matched to a gene: 8. The length of the CDR3 is 14 residues. CDR3: CASSTGGSGDTQYF. The CDR3 DNA follows: TGTGCCAGCAGTACAGGCGGGAGTGGGGATACGCAGTATTTT.

In its sample, this clone was seen a few times. V and J are TRBV6-6 and TRBJ1-1; the D is unclear. The CDR3 spans 15 residues. Trimming cost V 5 bases and J 0 bases, with 13 bases left between them. The germline V gene encodes CDR1 MNHNY and CDR2 SVGAGI (reference sequence). The CDR3 DNA follows: TGTGCCAGCAGTCCTGGAGGGAATTTGAACACTGAAGCTTTCTTT. Encoded protein: CASSPGGNLNTEAFF.

This clone was counted only a few times. The genes are TRBV6-5 and TRBJ2-5, with TRBD1 matching 8 bases. Germline CDR1 and CDR2: MNHEY and SVGAGI. The CDR3 spans 13 residues. V was clipped by 8 bases and J by 2 bases; unmatched bases: 4. CDR3 sequence reads: CASLRQGQETQYF. The CDR3, as DNA: TGTGCCAGCCTAAGACAGGGGCAAGAGACCCAGTACTTC.

The chain is built from TRBV4-1 and TRBJ2-7; D may be TRBD1 (5 bases). The germline V gene encodes CDR1 MGHRA and CDR2 YSYEKL. There are 14 residues in the CDR3. The V gene lost 0 bases and the J gene lost 10 bases, with 16 bases spanning the gap. DNA for the CDR3: TGCGCCAGCAGCCAAGATCAGGGTCGTACAGACCAGTACTTC. It is translated as CASSQDQGRTDQYF.

The chain carries TRBV6-1 and TRBJ2-2, with TRBD1 matching 8 bases. In germline, CDR1 is MNHNS, CDR2 SASEGT. This CDR3 contains 12 residues. The J segment lost 14 bases and the V segment lost 6 bases, leaving 8 bases of the junction unmatched. CDR3 residues: CASRWTGPELFF. CDR3 in DNA: TGTGCCAGCAGGTGGACAGGGCCGGAACTGTTTTTT.

The chain joins TRBV6-5 to TRBJ2-7; 10 bases match TRBD1. With 5 bases clipped from V and 5 bases from J, the junction kept 3 bases outside the gene matches. The CDR3 sequence is 13 residues long. Germline lookup yields CDR1 MNHEY and CDR2 SVGAGI. This CDR3 reads CASSETGGHEQYF. The CDR3 coding sequence is TGTGCCAGCAGTGAGACAGGGGGCCACGAGCAGTACTTC.

The chain recombines TRBV4-1 with TRBJ2-7, with TRBD1 matching over 7 bases. Germline trimming cut 0 bases from V and 3 bases from J; bases unmatched to any gene: 14. Germline lookup yields CDR1 MGHRA and CDR2 YSYEKL. The CDR3 loop spans 18 amino acids. The CDR3 loop is CASSQEEVGAGGFYEQYF. DNA of the CDR3: TGCGCCAGCAGCCAAGAAGAGGTAGGGGCAGGGGGTTTCTACGAGCAGTACTTC.